The 10 T cell receptor beta chains reported below all come from one sample, sequenced in a study of shared T cell receptors in the human thymus (dated by TCRdb to the early 2020s). Library prep was done by the immunoSEQ multiplex PCR assay. TCRdb stores this immuneACCESS table with in-frame sequences only. Part of the clones is absent; in the studies checked, under half of the shortfall reflects unresolved V genes, and no reason is known for the rest. The sample table contains 600,000 or so clones; only one count was recorded for around 87% of them. The top ten clones comprise 0.0094% of the sample. The data also belong to a second study, concerning human thymus T cells.

The sequencing input was thymocytes. The receptors originated from a boy under two years old with a congenital heart defect. Donor details come from another sample of the same person, matched by shared clones.

This clone has just one count. J is TRBJ2-2 and V is TRBV18, with a tentative D call TRBD2 (5 bases). V was shortened by 2 bases and J by 0 bases, with 16 bases between the two germline ends. The germline CDR1 and CDR2 sequences are KGHSH and LQKENI. The length of the CDR3 is 18 residues. The CDR3 nucleotides are TGTGCCAGCTCACCATATCCCCTAGCCCCCCCGAACACCGGGGAGCTGTTTTTT. Its protein is CASSPYPLAPPNTGELFF. Complete variable domain (other parts from reference TRBV18 and TRBJ2-2): NAGVMQNPRHLVRRRGQEARLRCSPMKGHSHVYWYRQLPEEGLKFMVYLQKENIIDESGMPKERFSAEFPKEGPSILRIQQVVRGDSAAYFCASSPYPLAPPNTGELFFGEGSRLTVL.

The V call is TRBV28, the J call TRBJ2-7; tentative D call: TRBD1 (6 bases). The CDR3 is 14 amino acids. The germline V and J ends were trimmed by 5 bases and 3 bases, with 14 bases remaining between them. The germline CDR1 and CDR2 sequences are MDHEN and SYDVKM. The CDR3 bases are TGTGCCAGCAGTGGGGGCCAGACGGACTACGAGCAGTACTTC. Translating gives CASSGGQTDYEQYF. Using reference TRBV28 and TRBJ2-7 for the parts outside the CDR3, the full variable domain is DVKVTQSSRYLVKRTGEKVFLECVQDMDHENMFWYRQDPGLGLRLIYFSYDVKMKEKGDIPEGYSVSREKKERFSLILESASTNQTSMYLCASSGGQTDYEQYFGPGTRLTVT.

This chain links TRBV5-4 with TRBJ2-5, with 10 positions matching TRBD2. The germline gives CDR1 SGHNT, CDR2 YYREEE (reference sequence). Trimming at V came to 0 bases and at J to 4 bases, leaving 9 bases not matched to a gene. This CDR3 region has 17 residues. DNA of the CDR3: TGTGCCAGCAGCTTGGTGAGCGGGAGGGCCCTCAGAGAGACCCAGTACTTC. As protein: CASSLVSGRALRETQYF.

This chain connects TRBV2 to TRBJ1-4; possible D gene TRBD1, 5 bases. The CDR3 consists of 15 residues. Trimming pared 1 base from V and 8 bases from J, leaving 14 bases between. Germline CDR1 reads SNHLY; CDR2 reads FYNNEI. CDR3 bases: TGTGCCAGCAGTGAAGGGGGGGTTGGAGACGAAAAACTGTTTTTT. Protein: CASSEGGVGDEKLFF.

This clone was counted a few times. CDR3 sequence (DNA): TGTGCCAGCAGCTTGGGACTAGCGGGAGAAGGCGGGGAGCTGTTTTTT. It is translated as CASSLGLAGEGGELFF. The gene calls are TRBV5-4 and TRBJ2-2; 12 nucleotides line up with TRBD2. Germline V CDR1 and CDR2: SGHNT, YYREEE (reference sequence). This CDR3 is 16 amino acids long. V shed 0 bases, J shed 7 bases, and the junction held 4 bases outside the gene matches.

This rearrangement joins TRBV4-3 to TRBJ1-5; D unclear. With 1 base removed from V and 0 bases from J, the gap between germline ends came to 10 bases. Germline values: CDR1 LGHNA, CDR2 YSLEER. The CDR3 contains 16 residues. CDR3 coding DNA: TGCGCCAGCAGCCAAGCGATGAGTGATAGCAATCAGCCCCAGCATTTT. Amino acids: CASSQAMSDSNQPQHF.

This CDR3 reads CASSDPTGQVPTPLHF. CDR3 DNA: TGTGCCAGCAGTGACCCCACGGGACAGGTACCTACACCCCTCCACTTT. This rearrangement joins TRBV6-4 to TRBJ1-6; 8 positions match TRBD1. CDR3 length: 16 amino acids. The germline gives CDR1 MRHNA, CDR2 SNTAGT. Trimming cost V 2 bases and J 11 bases; bases outside gene matches: 11.

The V gene is TRBV6-6, the J gene TRBJ1-2, with 7 bases identical to TRBD1. Germline CDR1 MNHNY, CDR2 SVGAGI (reference sequence). The CDR3 runs to 15 residues. Trimming cost V 6 bases and J 1 base; bases outside gene matches: 8. CDR3: CASRYLGQDNYGYTF. The CDR3 nucleotides read TGTGCCAGCAGGTACCTTGGACAGGATAACTATGGCTACACCTTC.

The count of this clone is one. The CDR3 spells CASSQEKGRGEKLFF. CDR3 coding DNA: TGCGCCAGCAGCCAAGAAAAGGGTCGGGGTGAAAAACTGTTTTTT. The genes are TRBV4-3 and TRBJ1-4; D uncertain. This CDR3 has 15 residues. V lost 0 bases to trimming and J lost 7 bases, with 12 bases between them. Per the germline V gene, CDR1 is LGHNA and CDR2 is YSLEER.

The genes are TRBV15 and TRBJ2-6; 9 nucleotides align to TRBD1. The ends lost 3 bases at V and 4 bases at J; junction bases unmatched: 10. Looked up from germline, CDR1 is LNHNV and CDR2 is YYDKDF (reference sequence). The CDR3 runs 18 residues. The CDR3 loop reads CATSRTTGGARGANVLTF. CDR3 bases: TGTGCCACCAGCAGGACCACAGGGGGCGCGCGGGGGGCCAACGTCCTGACTTTC.